The clone carrying this T cell receptor (beta chain) occurred once. The target antigen is unknown. These data originate in a study of cytomegalovirus exposure and HLA in healthy donors. As for the study in general: There were about 85 million unique TCRs (from HLA-typed donors) in an early data release.

PCR was performed using 60 Vbeta and 13 Jbeta primers. The assay was immunoSEQ multiplex PCR, and TCRdb's table has in-frame clones only and misses some. The table shows over 85,000 clones, with roughly four fifths occurring only once. Germline V gene lookup returns CDR1 SGHDT and CDR2 YYEEEE. V lost 4 bases and J 0 bases, leaving 10 bases between the germline ends. CDR3 length: 15 residues. Study-level findings and limits: Later analysis associated a missense DCLRE1C variant with TCR beta V- and J-gene trimming. Clonal expansion, a later analysis showed, was greater in HLA-associated TCR beta chains than in equally common others.

The sample comprised PBMCs. The chain recombines TRBV5-6 with TRBJ1-4; no definite D call. The sequence was obtained from a man aged 35 to 55 in good health and CMV-seronegative. CDR3 residues: CASSSGLSTNEKLFF. CDR3 sequence (DNA): TGTGCCAGCAGCAGCGGACTCTCAACTAATGAAAAACTGTTTTTT. The whole variable domain, filled in from reference TRBV5-6 and TRBJ1-4, reads DAGVTQSPTHLIKTRGQQVTLRCSPKSGHDTVSWYQQALGQGPQFIFQYYEEEERQRGNFPDRFSGHQFPNYSSELNVNALLLGDSALYLCASSSGLSTNEKLFFGSGTQLSVL.